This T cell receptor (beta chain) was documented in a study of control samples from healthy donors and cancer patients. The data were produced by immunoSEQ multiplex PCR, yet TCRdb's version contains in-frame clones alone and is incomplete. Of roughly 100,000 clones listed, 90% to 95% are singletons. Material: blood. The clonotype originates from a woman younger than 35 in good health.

The CDR3 DNA is TGTGCCAGCAGTGATGGACAAGGGGTTTTCTCACCCCTCCACTTT. Translated, it gives CASSDGQGVFSPLHF. The chain links TRBV2 to TRBJ1-6; weak D call: TRBD1 (5 bases). The V gene's germline CDR1 is SNHLY and CDR2 FYNNEI. The CDR3 sequence is 15 residues long. V lost 3 bases and J lost 10, with 16 bases in between.